Each of the 5 T cell receptor beta chains below was sequenced from the same sample in a study of identical twins. Each CDR3 protein gets one entry after TCRdb re-called the 5' RACE reads with MiXCR. The sample consists of roughly 200,000 distinct CDR3 sequences, about 16% of them appearing once. This sample was shared with a second study, whose subject was T cells expressing NK-cell markers.

Sequenced sample: CD8+ T cells sorted from blood. These receptors came from a woman aged 18-29 years in good health.

This clonotype has just a few counts. The chain couples TRBV11-2 to TRBJ2-5, with a possible D match to TRBD1 (6 bases). Per germline, CDR1 SGHAT and CDR2 FQNNGV. The CDR3 runs 14 residues. The V end lost 4 bases, the J end lost 5 bases, and 14 bases lay between the germline ends. CDR3: CASSSRGVSETQYF. Here the CDR3 DNA reads TGTGCCAGCAGCTCCAGGGGTGTTTCTGAGACCCAGTACTTC.

The gene calls are TRBV7-6 and TRBJ1-1; 9 nucleotides agree with TRBD1. The CDR3 is 15 residues long. Germline loops: CDR1 SGHVS, CDR2 FNYEAQ. The J segment lost 1 base and the V segment lost 8 bases, leaving 8 bases of the junction unmatched. The CDR3 DNA sequence: TGTGCCAGCTCTTCCGGGACAGGGAGGAACACTGAAGCTTTCTTT. Translated: CASSSGTGRNTEAFF.

Many counts were recorded for this clonotype. The chain combines TRBV29-1 with TRBJ2-1, with TRBD2 matching 7 bases. V lost 7 bases to trimming and J lost 0 bases; unmatched junction nucleotides: 6. Looked up from germline, CDR1 is SQVTM and CDR2 is ANQGSEA. The CDR3 is made up of 14 amino acids. Here the CDR3 reads CSADGGSSYNEQFF. The CDR3, as DNA: TGCAGCGCCGACGGCGGGAGCTCCTACAATGAGCAGTTCTTC.

This clonotype was seen only a few times. This chain uses TRBV12-3 or TRBV12-4 with TRBJ1-2, with D hard to call. This CDR3 is built from 14 residues. Trimming pared 1 base from V and 2 bases from J, leaving 8 bases between. In DNA form, the CDR3 reads TGTGCCAGCAGTTTAGGGGGATGGAACTATGGCTACACCTTC. Residues: CASSLGGWNYGYTF.

V is TRBV7-2 and J is TRBJ2-7; TRBD2 agrees at 15 bases. The CDR3 runs to 17 residues. From germline, CDR1 is SGHTA and CDR2 FQGNSA. After removal of 4 bases from V and 0 bases from J, the junction contained 4 bases not matched to a gene. The CDR3 loop is CASSSGLAGGPSYEQYF. CDR3 bases: TGTGCCAGCAGCTCGGGACTAGCGGGAGGTCCCTCCTACGAGCAGTACTTC.